This is a list of T cell receptor beta chains from one sample in a study of radiation and T cells in renal cell carcinoma. Sequencing was performed with immunoSEQ multiplex PCR; in TCRdb, only in-frame clones are kept and a portion is missing. The repertoire has 100,000 or so clones, less than 90% of them found once; the top ten carry almost 8%. This specimen was blood, taken from a patient whose treatment included radiotherapy and nephrectomy. The receptors shown here come from a man between 45 and 60 years old with renal cell carcinoma. CDR3s include the opening cysteine and the closing phenylalanine or tryptophan. A D gene is named only where the DNA matches it firmly. Where a row states a size, it is once, few, many or the class of an expanded clone; other rows omit it.

TGTGCCAGCAGTTCTTGGGACAGCTCTGGAAACACCATATATTTT | CASSSWDSSGNTIYF | TRBV28 | . | TRBD1 | TRBJ1-3
TGTGCCAGCAGTTACCTCGGTCTTTCTGGGGGCTACACCTTC | CASSYLGLSGGYTF | TRBV6-5 | . | . | TRBJ1-2
TGTGCCTGCGAGAAGCGTGGGGGATACACCGGGGAGCTGTTTTTT | CACEKRGGYTGELFF | TRBV30 | . | . | TRBJ2-2
TGTGCCAGCAGCTCCCAGGACGGATACTATGGCTACACCTTC | CASSSQDGYYGYTF | TRBV9 | few | . | TRBJ1-2
TGTGCCATCAGTGAGTCATCAGGTTATTCATCTGGAAACACCATATATTTT | CAISESSGYSSGNTIYF | TRBV10-3 | . | . | TRBJ1-3
TGCGCCAGCAGCCAAGATTGGGACAGGGGCGAGCAGTACTTC | CASSQDWDRGEQYF | TRBV4-3 | . | TRBD1 | TRBJ2-7
TGTGCCAGCAGCCACCTGGACAGGGAGAACTATGGCTACACCTTC | CASSHLDRENYGYTF | TRBV7-9 | . | TRBD1 | TRBJ1-2
TGCGCCAGCACTCAGGGGGGAGTGGGCGTTGAGCAGTACTTC | CASTQGGVGVEQYF | TRBV10-2 | . | . | TRBJ2-7
TGTGCCAGCAGTCGACAGCTTGGAAGCAATCAGCCCCAGCATTTT | CASSRQLGSNQPQHF | TRBV6-6 | . | . | TRBJ1-5
TGCGCCAGCAGTGATGGGACTAGCGGGAACACCGGGGAGCTGTTTTTT | CASSDGTSGNTGELFF | TRBV10-2 | . | TRBD2 | TRBJ2-2
TGTGCCAGCAGCTTTAGGACAGGGGGTGAAAAACTGTTTTTT | CASSFRTGGEKLFF | TRBV13 | . | TRBD1 | TRBJ1-4
TGTGCCAGCAGCCAAATGGGGGAGGATCTCACCGGGGAGCTGTTTTTT | CASSQMGEDLTGELFF | TRBV4-2 | . | . | TRBJ2-2
TGTGCCAGCAGTTTATCTGGGGACTCCGGTGGTGCAGATACGCAGTATTTT | CASSLSGDSGGADTQYF | TRBV27 | . | . | TRBJ2-3
TGTGCCAGCAGCTTAGACCGGAGCTCCTACAATGAGCAGTTCTTC | CASSLDRSSYNEQFF | TRBV11-3 | . | . | TRBJ2-1
TGTGCCAGCAGCTTAGTGGACAGGGCAATGGATACGCAGTATTTT | CASSLVDRAMDTQYF | TRBV7-6 | . | TRBD1 | TRBJ2-3
TGCAGCGCTGTTGCTTGGGGTACTAATGAAAAACTGTTTTTT | CSAVAWGTNEKLFF | TRBV29-1 | . | . | TRBJ1-4
TGTGCCAGCAGCTTGCGTACAGGAGGGGAATATAATTCACCCCTCCACTTT | CASSLRTGGEYNSPLHF | TRBV5-4 | . | . | TRBJ1-6
TGCGCCAGCAGCCAAGTTTCGGGAGGGACGCAGTATTTT | CASSQVSGGTQYF | TRBV4-1 | . | TRBD2 | TRBJ2-3
TGCAGCGGCAACAGGGGATCTAACACCGGGGAGCTGTTTTTT | CSGNRGSNTGELFF | TRBV29-1 | . | TRBD1 | TRBJ2-2
TGTGCCAGCAGCCCGACAGGGAAGAATCAGCCCCAGCATTTT | CASSPTGKNQPQHF | TRBV7-9 | . | TRBD1 | TRBJ1-5
TGTGCCATCCGGCGGGGGGGAGAAATGAACACTGAAGCTTTCTTT | CAIRRGGEMNTEAFF | TRBV10-3 | . | . | TRBJ1-1
TGCGCCAGCAGCTTGGTCTCAGGGGGCGCCGACGTCCTGACTTTC | CASSLVSGGADVLTF | TRBV5-1 | . | TRBD1 | TRBJ2-6
TGTGCCAGCAGTTCCGCCTACAATTCGCCAGATACGCAGTATTTT | CASSSAYNSPDTQYF | TRBV6-5 | . | . | TRBJ2-3
TGTGCCAGCAGCTTAGAACTAGCGGGAAGGAATGAGCAGTTCTTC | CASSLELAGRNEQFF | TRBV7-2 | . | TRBD2 | TRBJ2-1
TGTGCCAGCAGTAATCCCGGGACAGGGTTTATCCACGAGCAGTACTTC | CASSNPGTGFIHEQYF | TRBV13 | once | TRBD1 | TRBJ2-7
TGTGCCAGCACCCAGACCGGCCGCGAGCAGTACTTC | CASTQTGREQYF | TRBV7-9 | . | . | TRBJ2-7
TGTGCCAGCAGTTTAAAGTGGGGCGATACCTACGAGCAGTACTTC | CASSLKWGDTYEQYF | TRBV27 | . | . | TRBJ2-7
TGTGCCAGCAAATTAGGACAGGGGGCCGGCTATGGCTACACCTTC | CASKLGQGAGYGYTF | TRBV6-6 | . | TRBD1 | TRBJ1-2
TGTGCCAGCAGCGTCTCCGGGGCCGAAGCCACAGATACGCAGTATTTT | CASSVSGAEATDTQYF | TRBV6-4 | . | . | TRBJ2-3
TGTGCCAGCAGTGAAGGGGCGGGGACAGAGACCCAGTACTTC | CASSEGAGTETQYF | TRBV6-1 | . | . | TRBJ2-5
TGTGCCAGTAGTCTGGACAGGCTATACTCTGGAAACACCATATATTTT | CASSLDRLYSGNTIYF | TRBV19 | . | TRBD1 | TRBJ1-3
TGCGCCAGCAGCTTGGCGTCAGGGGAATGGAACGGGGAGCTGTTTTTT | CASSLASGEWNGELFF | TRBV5-1 | . | . | TRBJ2-2